Given below is one TCR beta chain in context. In germline, CDR1 is SGHTA, CDR2 FQGTGA. V trimming: 5 bases; J trimming: 6 bases; junction bases outside the gene matches: 7. The CDR3 consists of 17 residues. TCRdb redid the calling of the 5' RACE reads with MiXCR, one entry per CDR3 protein. The top ten hold around 15% of the sample, which has 550,000 to 750,000 distinct CDR3 sequences, about 14% seen once. The sample is drawn from a study of T cells after yellow fever vaccination. The receptor was isolated from a man aged 30 to 45 who received the YFV17D yellow fever vaccine. Sequenced material: PBMCs, taken on the day of the yellow fever booster vaccination. The chain employs TRBV7-3 and TRBJ2-2; 15 nucleotides align to TRBD2. CDR3 DNA sequence: TGTGCCAGCAGCCGATGGACTAGCGGGAGGGCCGCCGGGGAGCTGTTTTTT. This sequence encodes CASSRWTSGRAAGELFF.